This TCR beta chain was found in a study of T cell responses to AZD1222 COVID-19 vaccine. Clones were sequenced by immunoSEQ multiplex PCR, and TCRdb holds only the in-frame ones, with some missing. Here the sample spans tens of thousands of clones, around nine tenths being singletons. This clone was detected a few times. What it binds is unknown. Whole-study results and caveats: Two AZD1222 administrations were followed by greater Spike-specific TCR breadth and depth. Donors were mostly white British, more females; clonal diversity possibly underestimated. Scientists sampled the repertoires only once the peak T cell response had passed.

V lost 5 bases and J 3 bases, leaving 8 bases between the germline ends. There are 12 residues in the CDR3. Germline V gives CDR1 SEHNR, CDR2 FQNEAQ (reference sequence). Sequenced here: peripheral blood, sampled 28 days after the second AZD1222 dose. This TCR was recovered from an adult who received the AZD1222 COVID-19 vaccine. The chain uses TRBV7-9 and TRBJ2-7, with a possible D match to TRBD1 (5 bases). CDR3 nucleotides: TGTGCCAGCAGCAAAGGGGTCTACGAGCAGTACTTC. Protein sequence: CASSKGVYEQYF.